This passage covers 22 T cell receptor beta chains from one sample sequenced in a study of blood T cells in healthy people across ages. The second PCR ran about 6 to 11 cycles with a sample-barcoded 5' primer and J-beta primers. TCRdb reprocessed the 5' RACE reads with MiXCR, giving one entry per CDR3 protein. The repertoire has more than 1 million distinct CDR3 sequences, roughly 45% of them found once; the top ten carry over 15%. The sequenced sample consisted of blood. The receptors were sampled from a woman aged 60-70 years in good health.

This clonotype was seen more than once but under ten times. V and J are TRBV9 and TRBJ2-7; no clear D. With 0 bases removed from V and 5 bases from J, the gap between germline ends came to 18 bases. This CDR3 contains 16 residues. The germline V gene has CDR1 SGDLS and CDR2 YYNGEE. The CDR3 is CASSVGTGLKVHEQYF. CDR3 in DNA: TGTGCCAGCAGCGTAGGGACGGGTTTGAAGGTACACGAGCAGTACTTC.

This clonotype showed up just a few times. The V and J genes are TRBV10-3 and TRBJ2-7; TRBD1 is a possible D gene (6 bases). This CDR3 spans 12 amino acids. Germline CDR1 is ENHRY and CDR2 is SYGVKD. Trimming removed 11 bases at V and 1 base at J, with 12 bases between. CDR3 sequence reads: CAARDTSYEQYF. Written as DNA, the CDR3 is TGTGCCGCACGGGACACTTCCTACGAGCAGTACTTC.

This clonotype has just a few counts. The V gene is TRBV2, the J gene TRBJ2-7, with D tentatively TRBD1 or TRBD2 (5 bases each). Germline V gene data show CDR1 as SNHLY and CDR2 as FYNNEI. The CDR3 sequence is 13 residues long. Trimming pared 7 bases from V and 0 bases from J, leaving 10 bases between. CDR3 region: CASTRENSYEQYF. As DNA, the CDR3 is TGTGCCAGCACCAGGGAGAACTCCTACGAGCAGTACTTC.

This sequence joins TRBV20-1 and TRBJ1-5; no clear D. The CDR3 covers 14 residues. Trimming took 2 bases from V and 3 from J, leaving 11 bases between them. In germline, CDR1 is DFQATT, CDR2 SNEGSKA (reference sequence). In nucleotides, the CDR3 is TGCAGTGCTAGAATCGACGGTGACAATCAGCCCCAGCATTTT. It is translated as CSARIDGDNQPQHF.

This sequence joins TRBV6-5 and TRBJ2-7, with D tentatively TRBD1 (6 bases). Germline V lookup: CDR1 MNHEY, CDR2 SVGAGI. The V gene lost 6 bases and the J gene lost 2 bases, with 17 bases spanning the gap. The CDR3 is 15 amino acids. CDR3 in DNA: TGTGCCAGCAGCAAGGGACATGTAGGCCCCTACGAGCAGTACTTC. The encoded protein is CASSKGHVGPYEQYF.

This clonotype was picked up a small number of times. The chain links TRBV28 to TRBJ2-7; 11 bases are shared with TRBD2. Trimming at V came to 1 base and at J to 2 bases, leaving 10 bases not matched to a gene. The CDR3 is 18 amino acids. The V gene's germline CDR1 is MDHEN and CDR2 SYDVKM. The CDR3 region is CASSLSSGLAAKPYEQYF. As DNA, the CDR3 is TGTGCCAGCAGTTTATCCTCGGGACTAGCGGCCAAGCCCTACGAGCAGTACTTC.

This rearrangement joins TRBV6-1 to TRBJ2-7, with 11 nucleotides matching TRBD2. J lost 2 bases, V lost 1 base, and 4 bases had no gene match. From germline, CDR1 is MNHNS and CDR2 SASEGT. There are 16 residues in the CDR3. CDR3 loop: CASSEVASGRTYEQYF. The CDR3 coding sequence is TGTGCCAGCAGTGAAGTCGCTAGCGGGAGGACCTACGAGCAGTACTTC.

The V gene is TRBV20-1, the J gene TRBJ2-1; 16 positions agree with TRBD2. Germline values: CDR1 DFQATT, CDR2 SNEGSKA (reference sequence). CDR3 length: 16 amino acids. Trimming at V came to 5 bases and at J to 5 bases, leaving 6 bases not matched to a gene. The CDR3 spells CSAPGTSGRADNEQFF. The DNA of the CDR3 is TGCAGTGCTCCAGGGACTAGCGGGAGGGCTGACAATGAGCAGTTCTTC.

V usage is TRBV5-1 and J usage is TRBJ2-7; 7 nucleotides agree with TRBD1. J gave up 1 base and V 3 bases, and 4 bases lay outside the gene matches. Looked up from germline, CDR1 is SGHRS and CDR2 is YFSETQ. CDR3 length equals 14 residues. DNA of the CDR3: TGCGCCAGCAGCTCGGGACAGATGTCCTACGAGCAGTACTTC. Translating gives CASSSGQMSYEQYF.

Many counts were recorded for this clonotype. This CDR3 reads CASSLWGGRDNEQFF. The CDR3 nucleotides read TGTGCCAGCAGTTTATGGGGCGGGAGGGACAATGAGCAGTTCTTC. The chain couples TRBV27 to TRBJ2-1; 9 bases line up with TRBD2. The length of the CDR3 is 15 residues. The V segment lost 1 base and the J segment 5 bases; nucleotides outside the gene matches: 3. From germline, CDR1 is MNHEY and CDR2 SMNVEV (reference sequence).

The chain carries TRBV4-1 and TRBJ2-7, with 11 nucleotides matching TRBD2. CDR1 MGHRA and CDR2 YSYEKL come from the germline V gene. J lost 3 bases, V lost 5 bases, and 6 bases had no gene match. The CDR3 loop spans 15 amino acids. Written as DNA, the CDR3 is TGCGCCAGCAGCTTTACTAGCGGGAGTAACTACGAGCAGTACTTC. Its protein product is CASSFTSGSNYEQYF.

The chain carries TRBV20-1 and TRBJ2-1; the D gene is possibly TRBD2 (5 bases). This CDR3 has 15 residues. V gave up 3 bases and J gave up 4 bases, with 16 bases separating them. Germline V lookup: CDR1 DFQATT, CDR2 SNEGSKA (reference sequence). The CDR3 DNA follows: TGCAGTGCTAGGGATGTCACTAGGCTTTACAATGAGCAGTTCTTC. Residues: CSARDVTRLYNEQFF.

A few counts support this clonotype. The V call is TRBV15, the J call TRBJ2-3; tentatively, D is TRBD1 (6 bases). V was cut by 2 bases and J by 0 bases, with 18 bases left in between. CDR3 length: 18 residues. Germline lookup yields CDR1 LNHNV and CDR2 YYDKDF (reference sequence). CDR3 in amino acids: CATSRSTPGQSSTDTQYF. The CDR3, as DNA: TGTGCCACCAGCAGATCGACTCCGGGACAAAGTAGCACAGATACGCAGTATTTT.

The rearrangement links TRBV5-1 to TRBJ1-1; no clear D gene. V lost 3 bases and J 0 bases, leaving 9 bases between the germline ends. CDR1 and CDR2 (germline): SGHRS, YFSETQ. This CDR3 region has 14 residues. CDR3 bases: TGCGCCAGCAGCTCACAGATTCTGAACACTGAAGCTTTCTTT. Residues: CASSSQILNTEAFF.

A single count supports this clonotype. This could be a read error, since a much larger clone is one nucleotide away. The rearrangement joins TRBV6-5 to TRBJ1-6, with D maybe TRBD1 (6 bases). With 7 bases removed from V and 12 bases from J, the gap between germline ends came to 16 bases. This CDR3 is 13 amino acids long. Germline V gives CDR1 MNHEY, CDR2 SVGAGI. The chain's CDR3 is CASIYGGREPLHF. CDR3 in DNA: TGTGCCAGCATTTATGGGGGGCGCGAACCCCTCCACTTT.

This clonotype has more than one count but fewer than ten. The genes are TRBV5-1 and TRBJ2-5; 7 nucleotides align to TRBD2. This CDR3 is built from 15 residues. Trimming removed 1 base from V and 4 bases from J; junction bases left unmatched: 7. Looked up from germline, CDR1 is SGHRS and CDR2 is YFSETQ. For the CDR3, the DNA is TGCGCCAGCAGCTTGTCAGGGCTAGCGGCAGAGACCCAGTACTTC. Protein: CASSLSGLAAETQYF.

The chain couples TRBV16 to TRBJ2-5, with D perhaps matching TRBD1 (5 bases). Germline lookup yields CDR1 KGHSY and CDR2 FQNENV. The V and J ends lost 3 bases and 1 base respectively, with 12 bases between them. The CDR3 length is 15 residues. The CDR3 loop reads CASSQLTETQETQYF. The CDR3 DNA reads as TGTGCCAGCAGCCAGCTGACAGAGACCCAAGAGACCCAGTACTTC.

CDR3 DNA sequence: TGCGCCAGCAGCTTACAACCGGGACAAGGACTAGCGGGGTACAATGAGCAGTTCTTC. Protein sequence: CASSLQPGQGLAGYNEQFF. V and J are TRBV5-1 and TRBJ2-1; TRBD2 matches 12 bases. There are 19 residues in the CDR3. Germline CDR1 and CDR2: SGHRS and YFSETQ. After removal of 2 bases from V and 4 bases from J, the junction contained 13 bases not matched to a gene.

The chain employs TRBV20-1 and TRBJ2-1; TRBD2 is a possible D gene (6 bases). V lost 1 base, J lost 8 bases, and 15 bases lay in between. Per the germline V gene, CDR1 is DFQATT and CDR2 is SNEGSKA (reference sequence). The CDR3 is made up of 14 amino acids. The CDR3 sequence is CSARVSGLPDEQFF. The CDR3 nucleotides are TGCAGTGCTAGAGTCTCCGGACTACCGGATGAGCAGTTCTTC.

The sample holds many counts of this clonotype. The chain joins TRBV12-3 or TRBV12-4 to TRBJ2-4; 8 bases align to TRBD1. V trimming: 1 base; J trimming: 9 bases; junction bases outside the gene matches: 5. This CDR3 spans 14 amino acids. This CDR3 reads CASSLGQGAAIQYF. Here the CDR3 DNA reads TGTGCCAGCAGTTTAGGCCAGGGGGCGGCCATTCAGTACTTC.

V gene TRBV20-1 combines with J gene TRBJ2-7; unclear D gene. The ends were cut back, 3 bases at V and 0 bases at J, with 9 bases in the middle. The CDR3 loop spans 13 amino acids. Germline loops: CDR1 DFQATT, CDR2 SNEGSKA (reference sequence). The CDR3 bases are TGCAGTGCTAGTTCGGCGGACTCCTACGAGCAGTACTTC. It specifies CSASSADSYEQYF.

Points on this clonotype: Compared with germline, one end of the junction differs, possibly owing to a read error. The rearrangement uses TRBV6-5 and TRBJ2-1; TRBD1 agrees at 8 bases. The CDR3 contains 16 residues. Germline V gives CDR1 MNHEY, CDR2 SVGAGI. DNA for the CDR3: TGTGCCGGCAGTTACACGGCCGGGACAGGAAGAAACGAGCAGTTCTTC. As protein: CAGSYTAGTGRNEQFF.